This T cell receptor (beta chain) stems from a study of T-cell memory formation after mild COVID-19. This clonotype was seen a handful of times. TCRdb recomputed calls from the 5' RACE reads with MiXCR, one row per CDR3 protein. The repertoire includes fewer than 550,000 distinct CDR3 sequences, 15% to 20% of them detected once, and about 8.1% sits in the top ten. The germline V gene encodes CDR1 SGHVS and CDR2 FQNEAQ. V dropped 5 bases and J dropped 10 bases, with 14 bases sitting between them. This CDR3 is built from 12 residues. This TCR was sampled from an adult woman who had mild COVID-19 (a few samples of this study predate the infection). Cell type and time point are not known. Sample: PBMCs or a T cell subset sorted from them (not recorded which). V gene TRBV7-8 combines with J gene TRBJ1-2; D may be TRBD1 (5 bases). The CDR3 nucleotides are TGTGCCAGCAGCCCCGGGCAGGGCCTCTACACCTTC. Protein sequence: CASSPGQGLYTF.